One sample yielded the 26 T cell receptor beta chains listed below, sequenced in a study of vaccination and CD4 T cells after COVID-19. Cultured CD4+ T cell DNA underwent sequencing with the Oncomine TCR Beta short-read assay. TCRdb re-derived calls from the PCR reads in MiXCR, one entry per CDR3 protein. This table holds some 12,000 distinct CDR3 sequences, roughly a fifth found once. Documented treatment: approximately nine-day PBMC culture with coronavirus spike peptide pools or control peptides (ViraFEST assay). No antigens are known for them. Sequences were derived from CD4+ T cells from blood, cultured in vitro, sampled after SARS-CoV-2 vaccination. These receptor sequences come from a human donor who had recovered from COVID-19.

As DNA, the CDR3 is TGTGCCAGCAGCCAGGGACAGGCATATGGCTACACCTTC. Translating gives CASSQGQAYGYTF. V is TRBV7-2 and J is TRBJ1-2, with 8 bases lining up with TRBD1. The CDR3 is 13 amino acids. The V gene's germline CDR1 is SGHTA and CDR2 FQGNSA. V dropped 5 bases and J dropped 5; count of bases not matched to a gene: 4.

This clonotype was found a few times. The chain is built from TRBV7-2 and TRBJ1-1, with 8 bases identical to TRBD1. The V gene end was trimmed by 5 bases and the J gene end by 5 bases; junction bases not matched to a gene: 10. This CDR3 is 15 amino acids long. Per the germline V gene, CDR1 is SGHTA and CDR2 is FQGNSA. DNA of the CDR3: TGTGCCAGCAGCCTACTTGACAGGGGCGGGACTGAAGCTTTCTTT. Translation: CASSLLDRGGTEAFF.

This clonotype was counted between two and nine times. This sequence joins TRBV28 and TRBJ1-1; tentatively, D is TRBD1 (5 bases). V lost 7 bases and J 0 bases, leaving 18 bases between the germline ends. Germline V gene lookup returns CDR1 MDHEN and CDR2 SYDVKM. This CDR3 region has 16 residues. The CDR3, as DNA: TGTGCCAGCATCCCGGGGGGTTATACAATGAACACTGAAGCTTTCTTT. Amino acid sequence: CASIPGGYTMNTEAFF.

This chain links TRBV18 with TRBJ1-1; D unresolved. From germline, CDR1 is KGHSH and CDR2 LQKENI. The CDR3 has 13 residues. The V gene lost 6 bases and the J gene lost 6 bases, with 14 bases spanning the gap. CDR3 in amino acids: CASSERQNAEAFF. CDR3 nucleotide sequence: TGTGCCAGCTCTGAACGCCAAAACGCTGAAGCTTTCTTT.

The gene calls are TRBV6-1 and TRBJ1-1; 8 bases line up with TRBD1. V shed 5 bases and J 0 bases; nucleotides not matched to a gene: 8. The germline gives CDR1 MNHNS, CDR2 SASEGT. CDR3 length equals 16 residues. CDR3 residues: CASSRGQGPMNTEAFF. CDR3 sequence (DNA): TGTGCCAGCAGTCGTGGACAGGGCCCGATGAACACTGAAGCTTTCTTT.

This chain connects TRBV28 to TRBJ1-3; no reliable D call. CDR1 and CDR2 (germline): MDHEN, SYDVKM. This CDR3 is 14 amino acids long. With 4 bases removed from V and 0 bases from J, the gap between germline ends came to 7 bases. This CDR3 reads CASSSYSSGNTIYF. CDR3 sequence (DNA): TGTGCCAGCAGTTCCTATAGCTCTGGAAACACCATATATTTT. Full variable domain (missing parts from reference TRBV28 and TRBJ1-3): DVKVTQSSRYLVKRTGEKVFLECVQDMDHENMFWYRQDPGLGLRLIYFSYDVKMKEKGDIPEGYSVSREKKERFSLILESASTNQTSMYLCASSSYSSGNTIYFGEGSWLTVV.

There are a few counts of this clonotype. The chain carries TRBV6-1 and TRBJ1-5; TRBD1 aligns across 10 bases. Trimming cost V 5 bases and J 6 bases; bases outside gene matches: 13. Germline lookup yields CDR1 MNHNS and CDR2 SASEGT. This CDR3 region has 17 residues. CDR3 nucleotides: TGTGCCAGCAGTACCCCCCGTGGGACAGGGGTTACTCAGCCCCAGCATTTT. Translation: CASSTPRGTGVTQPQHF.

The chain links TRBV7-9 to TRBJ2-1; D remains ambiguous. Trimming pared 0 bases from V and 1 base from J, leaving 4 bases between. Germline loops: CDR1 SEHNR, CDR2 FQNEAQ (reference sequence). This CDR3 is 14 amino acids long. The CDR3 bases are TGTGCCAGCAGCTTAGCGGGTTCCTACAATGAGCAGTTCTTC. It is translated as CASSLAGSYNEQFF.

Remarks on this clonotype: It is likely a read error: a sequence one base away is far more abundant. J is TRBJ2-1 and V is TRBV7-2; 7 positions match TRBD1. The J call is in doubt because the DNA end fits TRBJ2-7 better. Looked up from germline, CDR1 is SGHTA and CDR2 is FQGNSA. CDR3 size: 15 residues. The CDR3 is CAGSRQTGLKNEQYF. The CDR3 DNA sequence: TGTGCCGGCAGCCGGCAGACAGGGCTAAAGAACGAGCAGTACTTC.

V usage is TRBV7-2 and J usage is TRBJ1-1; D remains unclear. This CDR3 region has 14 residues. Trimming pared 10 bases from V and 1 base from J, leaving 16 bases between. The V gene's germline CDR1 is SGHTA and CDR2 FQGNSA. In DNA, the CDR3 is TGTGCCACCCCCGGCCAACAAGGGAACACTGAAGCTTTCTTT. This translates into CATPGQQGNTEAFF.

V gene TRBV5-1 combines with J gene TRBJ1-2; 8 nucleotides agree with TRBD1. The germline gives CDR1 SGHRS, CDR2 YFSETQ. V lost 4 bases and J lost 2; bases outside the gene matches: 4. This CDR3 contains 14 residues. CDR3 sequence reads: CASSQGAQNYGYTF. CDR3 coding DNA: TGCGCCAGCAGCCAGGGGGCCCAAAACTATGGCTACACCTTC.

This clonotype occurred a few times. The chain uses TRBV20-1 and TRBJ2-7, with unresolved D. Trimming took 3 bases from V and 0 from J, leaving 6 bases between them. Germline values: CDR1 DFQATT, CDR2 SNEGSKA (reference sequence). The CDR3 covers 12 residues. The CDR3 DNA is TGCAGTGCTAGGCTGAGCTCCTACGAGCAGTACTTC. It codes for CSARLSSYEQYF.

This clonotype was observed a handful of times. J is TRBJ2-3 and V is TRBV24-1; TRBD1 aligns across 9 bases. V was clipped by 3 bases and J by 3 bases; unmatched bases: 9. Looked up from germline, CDR1 is KGHDR and CDR2 is SFDVKD. The CDR3 runs 17 residues. The CDR3 loop reads CATSDLTGGRTTDTQYF. In nucleotides, the CDR3 is TGTGCCACCAGTGATCTGACAGGGGGTAGGACGACAGATACGCAGTATTTT.

V is TRBV7-9 and J is TRBJ2-1, with TRBD2 matching 14 bases. CDR3 length: 18 amino acids. Looked up from germline, CDR1 is SEHNR and CDR2 is FQNEAQ (reference sequence). Trimming cost V 1 base and J 7 bases; bases outside gene matches: 9. As DNA, the CDR3 is TGTGCCAGCAGCTTAGGTGTGACTAGCGGGAGGGCCGGTAATGAGCAGTTCTTC. Amino acid sequence: CASSLGVTSGRAGNEQFF.

Note on this clonotype: A read error is possible here, since a much larger clone lies one base away. This chain joins TRBV7-3 and TRBJ2-5; D gene uncertain. Trimming stripped 11 bases from V and 1 base from J, with 11 bases between. Germline V gives CDR1 SGHTA, CDR2 FQGTGA. The CDR3 runs 12 residues. The CDR3 sequence is CARGQPQETQYF. The DNA for the CDR3 is TGTGCCCGCGGCCAGCCCCAAGAGACCCAGTACTTC.

Written as DNA, the CDR3 is TGTGCCAGCAGCTTAATGATACTACAAGGCACCGGGGAGCTGTTTTTT. Translating it yields CASSLMILQGTGELFF. The chain has TRBV5-4 and TRBJ2-2; no definite D call. CDR3 length: 16 amino acids. CDR1 is SGHNT, CDR2 YYREEE, per germline (reference sequence). Trimming removed 2 bases at V and 4 bases at J, with 15 bases between.

By sample share, this clonotype is medium-sized. The CDR3 DNA reads as TGTGCCAGCCCCAGGGGTACGCAGTATTTT. Protein: CASPRGTQYF. This rearrangement joins TRBV27 to TRBJ2-3; the D gene is possibly TRBD1 (6 bases). The V end lost 8 bases, the J end lost 8 bases, and 8 bases lay between the germline ends. The CDR3 is 10 amino acids. Per the germline V gene, CDR1 is MNHEY and CDR2 is SMNVEV (reference sequence).

By share of the sample, this clonotype is medium-sized (0.01 to 0.1%). The CDR3 DNA sequence: TGCAGTGCTAGTTCAGAACTCCAAGAGACCCAGTACTTC. It codes for CSASSELQETQYF. V and J are TRBV20-1 and TRBJ2-5; D unclear. Germline V gene data show CDR1 as DFQATT and CDR2 as SNEGSKA (reference sequence). The CDR3 length is 13 residues. The V gene lost 3 bases and the J gene lost 1 base, with 9 bases spanning the gap.

CDR3 bases: TGTGCCAGCAGTTACTCAGGGGGCGGGTCCTATAATTCACCCCTCCACTTT. This translates into CASSYSGGGSYNSPLHF. This sequence joins TRBV6-5 and TRBJ1-6, with 7 bases matching TRBD1. V was pared by 0 bases and J by 1 base, with 3 bases of the junction left unmatched. The CDR3 is made up of 17 amino acids. Germline V CDR1 and CDR2: MNHEY, SVGAGI.

The chain uses TRBV6-1 and TRBJ1-1, with D perhaps matching TRBD1 (6 bases). The germline V gene has CDR1 MNHNS and CDR2 SASEGT. The germline V and J ends were trimmed by 6 bases and 1 base, with 9 bases remaining between them. This CDR3 is built from 13 residues. CDR3: CASRGQPNTEAFF. The CDR3 DNA is TGTGCCAGCAGAGGACAGCCGAACACTGAAGCTTTCTTT.

This clonotype has only a few counts. The V gene is TRBV20-1, the J gene TRBJ1-2; D gene unclear. This CDR3 contains 10 residues. Germline V gives CDR1 DFQATT, CDR2 SNEGSKA (reference sequence). The CDR3 nucleotides read TGCAGGCCTCAGAACTATGGCTACACCTTC. Amino acid sequence: CRPQNYGYTF.

The genes are TRBV6-2 or TRBV6-3 and TRBJ2-7, with D hard to call. The V end was cut by 6 bases, the J end by 6 bases, with 18 bases between. The CDR3 contains 14 residues. Per the germline V gene, CDR1 is MNHEY and CDR2 is SVGEGT. The chain's CDR3 is CASRNAYGWSEQYF. CDR3 coding DNA: TGTGCCAGCAGGAACGCCTACGGGTGGTCCGAGCAGTACTTC.

V usage is TRBV10-2 and J usage is TRBJ2-3, with TRBD2 identical over 12 bases. The ends lost 9 bases at V and 0 bases at J; junction bases unmatched: 16. The CDR3 runs 19 residues. Germline V gene sequence: CDR1 WSHSY, CDR2 SAAADI. The CDR3 spells CASHQGPSGRASSTDTQYF. For the CDR3, the DNA is TGCGCCAGTCACCAGGGCCCTAGCGGGAGGGCTAGTAGCACAGATACGCAGTATTTT.

This clonotype was detected a few times. This CDR3 is CASKPTGPDNSPLHF. CDR3 sequence (DNA): TGTGCCAGTAAACCGACAGGGCCCGACAATTCACCCCTCCACTTT. V usage is TRBV19 and J usage is TRBJ1-6; 7 positions agree with TRBD1. J lost 7 bases, V lost 7 bases, and 10 bases had no gene match. This CDR3 has 15 amino acids. The germline gives CDR1 LNHDA, CDR2 SQIVND (reference sequence).

The chain carries TRBV29-1 and TRBJ2-5; no reliable D call. Trimming took 6 bases from V and 5 from J, leaving 10 bases between them. The germline V gene encodes CDR1 SQVTM and CDR2 ANQGSEA. The CDR3 has 11 residues. The CDR3 nucleotides are TGCAGCGTGGAAACCCTGGAGACCCAGTACTTC. Translated: CSVETLETQYF.

This clonotype was found a few times. The chain employs TRBV2 and TRBJ1-5; D is possibly TRBD1 (6 bases). V lost 6 bases to trimming and J lost 4 bases, with 16 bases between them. The CDR3 is 15 residues long. CDR1 is SNHLY, CDR2 FYNNEI, per germline. In nucleotides, the CDR3 is TGTGCCAGCAGGAGTCTCGGGACACCTAATCAGCCCCAGCATTTT. Protein product: CASRSLGTPNQPQHF.